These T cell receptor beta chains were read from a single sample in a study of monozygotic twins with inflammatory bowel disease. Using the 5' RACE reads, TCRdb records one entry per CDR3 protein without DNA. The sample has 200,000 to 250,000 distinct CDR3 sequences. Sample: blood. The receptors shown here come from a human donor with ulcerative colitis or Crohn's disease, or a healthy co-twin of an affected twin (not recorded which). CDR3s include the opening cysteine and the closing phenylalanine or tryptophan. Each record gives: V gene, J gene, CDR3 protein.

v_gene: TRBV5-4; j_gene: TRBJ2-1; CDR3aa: CASSRTSGRNNEQFF
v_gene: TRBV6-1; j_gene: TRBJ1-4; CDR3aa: CASSDQPGASANEKLFF
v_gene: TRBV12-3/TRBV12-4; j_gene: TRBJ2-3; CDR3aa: CASTRTSSSTDTQYF
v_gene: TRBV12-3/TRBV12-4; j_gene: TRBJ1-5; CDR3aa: CASSFTDSNQPQHF
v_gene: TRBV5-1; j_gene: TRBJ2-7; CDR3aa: CASSRAGNSYEQYF
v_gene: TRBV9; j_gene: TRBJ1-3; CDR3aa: CASSAAGGGNTIYF
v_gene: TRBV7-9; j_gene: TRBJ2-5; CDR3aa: CASSLLRQANQETQYF
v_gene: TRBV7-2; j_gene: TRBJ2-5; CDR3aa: CASSLVGETQYF
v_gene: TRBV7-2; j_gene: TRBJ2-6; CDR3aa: CASSLASGGSSGANVLTF
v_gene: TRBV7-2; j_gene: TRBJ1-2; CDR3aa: CASIFSGGKLNGYTF
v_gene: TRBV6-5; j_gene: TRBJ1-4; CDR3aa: CASSLGTGNEKLFF
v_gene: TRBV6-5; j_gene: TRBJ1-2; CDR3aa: CASSYAKGGYTF
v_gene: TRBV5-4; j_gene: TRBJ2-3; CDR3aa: CASSSGLAADTQYF
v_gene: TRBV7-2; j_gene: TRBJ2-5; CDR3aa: CASSLGRGEGRKTQYF
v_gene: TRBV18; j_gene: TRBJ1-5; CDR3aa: CASSPPGQGVQPQHF
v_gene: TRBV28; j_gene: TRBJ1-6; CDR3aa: CASNKGGASSYNSPLHF
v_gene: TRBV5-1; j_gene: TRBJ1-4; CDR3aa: CASSLALSIGGPNEKLFF
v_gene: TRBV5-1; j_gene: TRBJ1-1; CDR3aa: CASSFAGQGDTEAFF
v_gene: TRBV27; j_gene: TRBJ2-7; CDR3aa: CASSLRAGLRYEQYF
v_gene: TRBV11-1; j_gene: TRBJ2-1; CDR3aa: CASSFPARQVRSYNEQFF
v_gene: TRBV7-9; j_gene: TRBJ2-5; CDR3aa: CASSSSMLGETQYF
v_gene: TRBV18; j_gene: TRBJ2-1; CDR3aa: CASSPPMVNEQFF
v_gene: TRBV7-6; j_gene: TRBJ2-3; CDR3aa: CASSLVPVGTVADTQYF
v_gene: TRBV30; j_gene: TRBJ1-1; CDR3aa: CAWNSGERKVAFF
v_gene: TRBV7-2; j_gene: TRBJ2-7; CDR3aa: CASSLVSTGGRDEQYF
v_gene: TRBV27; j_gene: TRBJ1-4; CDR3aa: CASSRTGTGSEKLFF
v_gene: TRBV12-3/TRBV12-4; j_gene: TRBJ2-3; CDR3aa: CASSLGLASTDTQYF
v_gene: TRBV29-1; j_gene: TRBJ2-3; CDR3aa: CSVDGRTTDTQYF
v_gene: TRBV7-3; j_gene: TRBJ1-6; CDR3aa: CASSLETGRNSPLHF
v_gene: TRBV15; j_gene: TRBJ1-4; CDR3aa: CATSSSERQVDEKLFF
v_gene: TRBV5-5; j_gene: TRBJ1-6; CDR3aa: CASSGTGVVSPLHF
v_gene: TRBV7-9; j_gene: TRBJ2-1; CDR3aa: CADTPRGSVSGSYNEQFF
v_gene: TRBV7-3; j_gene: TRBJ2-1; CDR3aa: CASSLSGASYNEQFF
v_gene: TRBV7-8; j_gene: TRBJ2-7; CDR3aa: CASSLDSGLAGVRSYEQYF
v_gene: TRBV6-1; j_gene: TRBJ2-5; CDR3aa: CASSARTGGQTYF
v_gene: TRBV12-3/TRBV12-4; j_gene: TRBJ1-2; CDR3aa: CASSLRFVQPTVYGYTF
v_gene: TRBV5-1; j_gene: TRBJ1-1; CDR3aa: CASSLELNMNTEAFF
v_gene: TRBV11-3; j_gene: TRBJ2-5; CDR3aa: CASSLNYGETQYF
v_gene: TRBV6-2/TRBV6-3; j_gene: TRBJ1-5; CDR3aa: CASHPLGVPISAQHF
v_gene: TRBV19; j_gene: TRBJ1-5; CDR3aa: CASSIEEIPEPQHF
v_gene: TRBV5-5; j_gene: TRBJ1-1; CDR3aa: CASSPGLGQNTEAFF
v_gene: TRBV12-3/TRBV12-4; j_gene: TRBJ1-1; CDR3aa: CASSPRASAEAFF
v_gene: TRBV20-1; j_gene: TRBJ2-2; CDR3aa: CSAPGENTGELFF
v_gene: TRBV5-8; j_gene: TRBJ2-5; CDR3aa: CASSLEGPGETQYF
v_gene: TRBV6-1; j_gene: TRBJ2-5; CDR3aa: CASSPGQAPQETQYF
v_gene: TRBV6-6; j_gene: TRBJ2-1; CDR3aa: CASRVGDEQFF
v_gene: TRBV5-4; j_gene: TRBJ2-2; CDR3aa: CATMEGTGELFF
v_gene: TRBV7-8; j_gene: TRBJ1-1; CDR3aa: CASSLEMSGNEAFF
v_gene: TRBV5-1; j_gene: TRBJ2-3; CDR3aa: CASSSRTSTDTQYF
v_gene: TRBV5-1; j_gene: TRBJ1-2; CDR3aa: CASSLGQSYGYTF
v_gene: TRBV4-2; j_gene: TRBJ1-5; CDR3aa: CASSLGASGTGGNQPQHF
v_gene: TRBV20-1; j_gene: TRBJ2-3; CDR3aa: CSVLAGLEDTQYF